This TCR beta chain was sequenced in a study of human T cells and chemical hapten exposure. Time point reported: patch test 1, 2 weeks after DPC sensitization. As to treatment: therapeutic diphenylcyclopropenone sensitization with weekly scalp DPC. TCRdb independently ran MiXCR on the RACE reads; one entry per CDR3 protein. The sample shows some 400,000 distinct CDR3 sequences, around 4.8% of them seen only once. Trimming cost V 3 bases and J 6 bases, with 12 bases left between them. This CDR3 is 14 amino acids long. Germline CDR1 is MNHNY and CDR2 is SVGAGI (reference sequence). Whole-study results and caveats: Patch test scores rose with PT1 expanded TCR counts, a positive correlation.

This clonotype was picked up many times. Its antigen is undetermined. The clonotype comes from a woman in her fifties or sixties with alopecia areata. Some clones in this sample may be carry-over from other donors' samples. Sample: whole blood, taken in connection with sensitization to the hapten diphenylcyclopropenone (DPC). The V and J genes are TRBV6-6 and TRBJ2-4, with TRBD1 as a possible D gene (6 bases). The DNA of the CDR3 is TGTGCCAGCAGTTATCCGGACAGTGTAAACATTCAGTACTTC. Its protein product is CASSYPDSVNIQYF.